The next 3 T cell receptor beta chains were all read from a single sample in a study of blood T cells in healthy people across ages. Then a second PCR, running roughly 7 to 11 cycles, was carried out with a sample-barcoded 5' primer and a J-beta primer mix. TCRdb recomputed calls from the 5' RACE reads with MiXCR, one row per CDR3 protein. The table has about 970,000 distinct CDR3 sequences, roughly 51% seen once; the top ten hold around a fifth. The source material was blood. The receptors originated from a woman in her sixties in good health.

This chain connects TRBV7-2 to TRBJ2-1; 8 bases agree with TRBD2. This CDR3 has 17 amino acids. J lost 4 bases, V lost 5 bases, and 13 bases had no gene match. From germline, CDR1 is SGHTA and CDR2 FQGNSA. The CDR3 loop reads CASSATIHGTRYNEQFF. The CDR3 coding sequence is TGTGCCAGCAGCGCCACCATCCACGGGACTAGGTACAATGAGCAGTTCTTC.

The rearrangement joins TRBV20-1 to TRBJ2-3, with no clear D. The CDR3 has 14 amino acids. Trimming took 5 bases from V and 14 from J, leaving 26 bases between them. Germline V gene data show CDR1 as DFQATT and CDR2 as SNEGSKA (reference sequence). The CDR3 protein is CSARLNSNLYVGYF. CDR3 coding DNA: TGCAGTGCTCGACTCAATTCCAACCTATACGTCGGGTATTTT.

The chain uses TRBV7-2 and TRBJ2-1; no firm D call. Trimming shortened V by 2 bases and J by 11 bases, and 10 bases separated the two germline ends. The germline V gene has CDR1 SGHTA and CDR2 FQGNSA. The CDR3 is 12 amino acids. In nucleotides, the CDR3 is TGTGCCAGCAGCTTACGTGACCTAAAGCAGTTCTTC. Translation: CASSLRDLKQFF.